The T cell receptor beta chain described here comes from a study of cytomegalovirus exposure and HLA in healthy donors. In the PCR, 60 Vbeta and 13 Jbeta primers were used. Produced via immunoSEQ multiplex PCR; TCRdb's table is partial and in-frame only. There are some 190,000 clones in the sample; about 80% occur only once, and 13% to 15% lies in the top ten. V lost 2 bases, J lost 3 bases, and 3 bases stayed unmatched. The germline V gene has CDR1 MDHEN and CDR2 SYDVKM. The length of the CDR3 is 15 residues. Whole-study findings and limits: Researchers reported in a later analysis that common viral pathogens appeared linked to several top clusters.

Notes on this clone: Its target is not known.

This chain uses TRBV28 with TRBJ2-3; TRBD1 aligns across 9 bases. The sequenced sample consisted of PBMCs. The TCR was taken from a woman younger than 45 in good health and CMV-seropositive. CDR3 amino acids: CASSLVGTGTDTQYF. CDR3 bases: TGTGCCAGCAGTTTAGTTGGGACAGGGACAGATACGCAGTATTTT.